This T cell receptor (beta chain) was profiled in a study of T-cell reconstitution after alpha-beta-depleted transplantation in children. Unique molecular identifiers were incorporated into the prepared TCRbeta library. TCRdb ran MiXCR on the PCR reads and lists one entry per CDR3 protein. The sample holds about 240,000 distinct CDR3 sequences, more than 20% seen once. The material sequenced was PBMCs, taken before TCRalphabeta/CD19-depleted stem cell transplant. This sequence originates from a girl aged 2-10 years with Fanconi anemia, due to receive a stem cell transplant.

The CDR3: CASSYFTQETQYF. The CDR3 bases are TGTGCCAGCAGTTACTTTACCCAAGAGACCCAGTACTTC. V is TRBV6-6 and J is TRBJ2-5; D is unresolved. The CDR3 contains 13 residues. Germline CDR1 reads MNHNY; CDR2 reads SVGAGI (reference sequence). With 1 base removed from V and 1 base from J, the gap between germline ends came to 4 bases.